Reported below is one T cell receptor (beta chain). What it recognizes is unknown. The record originates from a study of identifying expanded T cells in peripheral blood. No infections or other immune events were documented during collection. Study findings and constraints: About 1.3 clones differed between technical replicates, versus approximately 17 and 20 over time.

The data were produced by immunoSEQ multiplex PCR, yet TCRdb's version contains in-frame clones alone and is incomplete. The table lists under 150,000 clones, 70% to 90% of them singletons, with about 8% in the top ten. CDR3 size: 14 residues. Germline V gives CDR1 LNHDA, CDR2 SQIVND (reference sequence). J was trimmed by 7 bases and V by 5 bases; bases with no gene match: 8. This rearrangement joins TRBV19 to TRBJ2-1; 7 bases align to TRBD1. The TCR sequence derives from a person aged 18 to 70 in good health. The sample was blood. CDR3 residues: CASSSWTGDNEQFF. The CDR3 DNA reads as TGTGCCAGTAGTTCGTGGACAGGAGATAATGAGCAGTTCTTC.